This T cell receptor (beta chain) is from a study of long-term antiretroviral therapy in people with HIV. The study, taken as a whole, reports: Subsequent to ART, diversity was augmented yet persisted below that of transplant donor controls. Pre-ART-expanded clones dominated the repertoire at all time points.

To note about this clone: The antigen remains undetermined.

The V gene lost 4 bases and the J gene lost 3 bases, with 9 bases spanning the gap. This CDR3 contains 13 residues. Germline loops: CDR1 SNHLY, CDR2 FYNNEI. The libraries were made with immunoSEQ v3.0 at survey level. Repertoires were generated with immunoSEQ multiplex PCR, while TCRdb's copy carries only in-frame clones and drops some. The sample consists of around 28,000 clones, about 86% of them appearing once. This sequence originates from a woman younger than 45 with HIV. Specimen: unsorted PBMCs, collected 0.8 years after starting antiretroviral therapy. The chain combines TRBV2 with TRBJ1-1, with a tentative D call TRBD1 (5 bases). The CDR3: CASSGGDHTEAFF. In DNA form, the CDR3 reads TGTGCCAGCAGTGGAGGGGACCACACTGAAGCTTTCTTT.